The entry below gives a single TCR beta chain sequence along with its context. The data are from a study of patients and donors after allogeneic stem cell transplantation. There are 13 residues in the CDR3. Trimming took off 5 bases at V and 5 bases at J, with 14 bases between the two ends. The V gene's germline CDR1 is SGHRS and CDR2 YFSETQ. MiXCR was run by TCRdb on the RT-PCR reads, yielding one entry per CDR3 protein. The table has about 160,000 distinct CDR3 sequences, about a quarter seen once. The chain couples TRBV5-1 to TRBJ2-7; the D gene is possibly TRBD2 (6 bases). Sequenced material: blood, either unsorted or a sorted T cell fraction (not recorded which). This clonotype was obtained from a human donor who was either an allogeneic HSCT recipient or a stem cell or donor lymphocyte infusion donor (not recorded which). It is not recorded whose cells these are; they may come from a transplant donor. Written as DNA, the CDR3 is TGCGCCAGCAGTTTTGGGGGGTACCACGAGCAGTACTTC. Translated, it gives CASSFGGYHEQYF.